This TCR beta chain was recovered during a study of cytomegalovirus exposure and HLA in healthy donors. Study-wide findings and caveats: Most TCR sequences were seen very rarely across donors, but some public TCRs occurred in many.

CDR3 length: 11 residues. V lost 4 bases and J 3 bases, leaving 2 bases between the germline ends. From germline, CDR1 is SGHVS and CDR2 FNYEAQ. As regards this clone: The antigen remains unidentified.

The PCR contained 60 Vbeta and 13 Jbeta primers. Repertoires were generated with immunoSEQ multiplex PCR, while TCRdb's copy carries only in-frame clones and drops some. The sample carries some 190,000 clones, roughly 75% recorded once. This cohort consisted of healthy bone marrow donors. The sample taken for sequencing was PBMCs. The origin of this receptor is a woman in her twenties or thirties in good health and CMV-seronegative. The gene calls are TRBV7-6 and TRBJ2-3; D call uncertain. CDR3 coding DNA: TGTGCCAGCAGCTCGACAGATACGCAGTATTTT. Translating it yields CASSSTDTQYF.